Following are 28 T cell receptor beta chains from one sample sequenced in a study of OX40 agonist ivuxolimab in advanced cancers. Sequencing used immunoSEQ multiplex PCR; TCRdb keeps in-frame clones, though not all of them. The data show approximately 45,000 clones, 82% seen once. This specimen consisted of CD4+ or CD8+ T cells sorted from blood, obtained in a trial of the OX40 agonist ivuxolimab. These receptor sequences come from an adult with an advanced solid tumor such as melanoma, head and neck, liver or kidney cancer.

J is TRBJ2-7 and V is TRBV28; 10 nucleotides align to TRBD2. CDR1 MDHEN and CDR2 SYDVKM come from the germline V gene. The CDR3 is 15 residues long. With 5 bases clipped from V and 5 bases from J, the junction kept 9 bases outside the gene matches. CDR3 loop: CASSPQLAGNHEQYF. Written as DNA, the CDR3 is TGTGCCAGCAGTCCACAACTAGCGGGAAACCACGAGCAGTACTTC.

The genes are TRBV19 and TRBJ1-5; tentative D call: TRBD1 (6 bases). The V and J ends lost 8 bases and 6 bases respectively, with 11 bases between them. The germline V gene encodes CDR1 LNHDA and CDR2 SQIVND (reference sequence). The length of the CDR3 is 12 residues. CDR3 nucleotides: TGTGCCAGTTCCCGAGGGGGTCAGCCCCAGCATTTT. Encoded protein: CASSRGGQPQHF.

This clone was seen once. The chain recombines TRBV4-1 with TRBJ2-1, with D perhaps matching TRBD1 or TRBD2 (5 bases each). Germline V gives CDR1 MGHRA, CDR2 YSYEKL. There are 13 residues in the CDR3. The germline V and J ends were trimmed by 4 bases and 10 bases, with 14 bases remaining between them. This CDR3 reads CASSRDLRDEQFF. CDR3 nucleotides: TGCGCCAGCAGCCGTGACCTCCGGGACGAGCAGTTCTTC.

The chain employs TRBV2 and TRBJ2-5, with D perhaps TRBD2 (7 bases). Germline CDR1 SNHLY, CDR2 FYNNEI. CDR3 length equals 15 residues. V gave up 3 bases and J gave up 1 base, with 12 bases separating them. CDR3 loop: CASSDDGGAQETQYF. The CDR3 region has the DNA TGTGCCAGCAGTGATGATGGGGGGGCCCAAGAGACCCAGTACTTC.

This chain connects TRBV6-1 to TRBJ1-2; D unclear. The CDR3 covers 13 residues. Trimming stripped 8 bases from V and 3 bases from J, with 13 bases between. Germline V gene lookup returns CDR1 MNHNS and CDR2 SASEGT. CDR3 DNA sequence: TGTGCCAGCCGGGGTGGAAGGGACTATGGCTACACCTTC. This translates into CASRGGRDYGYTF.

This clone is judged medium-sized. The chain couples TRBV28 to TRBJ2-5; TRBD1 or TRBD2 may be the D gene (5 bases each). Germline V lookup: CDR1 MDHEN, CDR2 SYDVKM. V was shortened by 5 bases and J by 4 bases, with 11 bases between the two germline ends. The CDR3 spans 13 residues. DNA for the CDR3: TGTGCCAGCAGTCCAACAGGAGGAGAGACCCAGTACTTC. It codes for CASSPTGGETQYF.

The chain links TRBV6-6 to TRBJ2-5; D perhaps matches TRBD2 (5 bases). The end of the DNA aligns better with TRBJ2-7, so the J call may be wrong. This CDR3 region has 13 residues. CDR1 and CDR2 from the germline V gene are MNHNY and SVGAGI (reference sequence). In DNA, the CDR3 is TGTGCCAGCGGCGGGTTTGACTCCTACGAGCAGTACTTC. Its translation is CASGGFDSYEQYF.

The CDR3 reads CASSLVAGAQAEAFF. CDR3 in DNA: TGCGCCAGCAGCTTGGTGGCGGGGGCGCAGGCTGAAGCTTTCTTT. This chain connects TRBV5-1 to TRBJ1-1, with D possibly being TRBD1 (6 bases). The V and J ends lost 0 bases and 6 bases respectively, with 15 bases between them. CDR1 is SGHRS and CDR2 is YFSETQ in the germline V gene. CDR3 size: 15 residues.

This clone was observed a single time. The rearrangement links TRBV27 to TRBJ2-5, with a tentative D call TRBD2 (5 bases). The DNA matches TRBJ2-7 better at its end, which makes the J call doubtful. Per germline, CDR1 MNHEY and CDR2 SMNVEV (reference sequence). The CDR3 is 14 residues long. The chain's CDR3 is CASSLNWEPGEQYF. CDR3 sequence (DNA): TGTGCCAGCAGTTTAAACTGGGAGCCTGGCGAGCAGTACTTC.

This chain connects TRBV15 to TRBJ1-4; D gene ambiguous. Germline CDR1 LNHNV, CDR2 YYDKDF (reference sequence). Trimming took 7 bases from V and 0 from J, leaving 18 bases between them. This CDR3 has 17 amino acids. The CDR3 coding sequence is TGTGCCACCATCCGAGTCCCGACACCTGCAACTAATGAAAAACTGTTTTTT. Its translation is CATIRVPTPATNEKLFF.

Only a few counts were recorded for this clone. The chain uses TRBV28 and TRBJ1-2; no definite D call. Germline V gene data show CDR1 as MDHEN and CDR2 as SYDVKM. This CDR3 has 13 residues. The V and J ends lost 6 bases and 2 bases respectively, with 10 bases between them. The CDR3 region is CASREQLNYGYTF. CDR3 nucleotide sequence: TGTGCCAGCAGGGAACAGCTAAACTATGGCTACACCTTC.

The rearrangement joins TRBV6-5 to TRBJ1-5; D call uncertain. This CDR3 spans 15 amino acids. V lost 7 bases to trimming and J lost 0 bases, with 13 bases between them. The V gene's germline CDR1 is MNHEY and CDR2 SVGAGI. Here the CDR3 reads CASNRDGDSNQPQHF. CDR3 in DNA: TGTGCCAGCAACCGCGACGGGGATAGCAATCAGCCCCAGCATTTT.

The chain is built from TRBV4-1 and TRBJ2-2, with unresolved D. The germline V gene has CDR1 MGHRA and CDR2 YSYEKL. With 3 bases removed from V and 6 bases from J, the gap between germline ends came to 17 bases. This CDR3 has 16 residues. CDR3 region: CASSQNAGSRAGELFF. CDR3 bases: TGCGCCAGCAGCCAGAACGCCGGATCCCGGGCCGGGGAGCTGTTTTTT.

The rearrangement uses TRBV5-8 and TRBJ2-2; 14 bases are a match to TRBD2. From germline, CDR1 is SGHTS and CDR2 YDEGEE. Unmatched junction bases numbered 4, after V lost 3 bases and J lost 0 bases. CDR3 length equals 18 residues. In nucleotides, the CDR3 is TGTGCCAGCAGCTCTGGACTAGCGGGGGGCGCGAACACCGGGGAGCTGTTTTTT. This encodes CASSSGLAGGANTGELFF.

This clone was found a few times. CDR3 coding DNA: TGTGCCAGCAGCCCTGGACAGGCGAATTCACCCCTCCACTTT. This codes for CASSPGQANSPLHF. The chain uses TRBV7-9 and TRBJ1-6, with 7 positions matching TRBD1. Trimming took 5 bases from V and 7 from J; bases not matched to a gene: 5. This CDR3 contains 14 residues. Looked up from germline, CDR1 is SEHNR and CDR2 is FQNEAQ (reference sequence).

The chain has TRBV11-2 and TRBJ1-1; D unresolved. The CDR3 consists of 13 residues. Germline-derived CDR1 and CDR2 are SGHAT and FQNNGV. Trimming left V 0 bases short and J 1 base short, with 3 bases between. The CDR3 DNA reads TGTGCCAGCAGCTTAGAAGGGAACACTGAAGCTTTCTTT. Protein sequence: CASSLEGNTEAFF.

The rearrangement uses TRBV4-2 and TRBJ2-5, with 8 bases that match TRBD1. The junction had 7 bases not matched to a gene; V was cut back by 4 bases and J by 0 bases. The CDR3 runs to 16 residues. CDR1 and CDR2 (germline): LGHNA, YNFKEQ. The CDR3 loop is CASSPGGQGNQETQYF. The CDR3 DNA reads as TGTGCCAGCAGCCCCGGAGGACAGGGCAACCAAGAGACCCAGTACTTC.

V gene TRBV27 combines with J gene TRBJ1-1, with D maybe TRBD1 (5 bases). Germline V CDR1 and CDR2: MNHEY, SMNVEV (reference sequence). The V end lost 5 bases, the J end lost 2 bases, and 15 bases lay between the germline ends. This CDR3 spans 15 amino acids. The CDR3: CASSPLTVTNTEAFF. The CDR3 region has the DNA TGTGCCAGCAGTCCGTTGACAGTTACCAACACTGAAGCTTTCTTT.

V gene TRBV28 combines with J gene TRBJ1-1; the D is unclear. The germline CDR1 and CDR2 sequences are MDHEN and SYDVKM. V shed 4 bases and J shed 0 bases, with 3 bases lying between them. The CDR3 is 12 residues long. Here the CDR3 reads CASSSMNTEAFF. CDR3 sequence (DNA): TGTGCCAGCAGTTCTATGAACACTGAAGCTTTCTTT.

This chain connects TRBV5-4 to TRBJ1-6, with 7 bases fitting TRBD1. Germline V CDR1 and CDR2: SGHNT, YYREEE (reference sequence). CDR3 length: 15 amino acids. The trim removed 4 bases at V and 11 bases at J, leaving 12 bases unmatched. The CDR3 region is CASSAGIQTGTPLHF. CDR3 DNA sequence: TGTGCCAGCAGCGCGGGAATCCAGACAGGGACACCCCTCCACTTT. Full variable domain (outside the CDR3, taken from reference TRBV5-4 and TRBJ1-6): ETGVTQSPTHLIKTRGQQVTLRCSSQSGHNTVSWYQQALGQGPQFIFQYYREEENGRGNFPPRFSGLQFPNYSSELNVNALELDDSALYLCASSAGIQTGTPLHFGNGTRLTVT.

The V gene is TRBV2, the J gene TRBJ1-4; tentatively, D is TRBD1 (5 bases). This CDR3 comprises 15 residues. V was shortened by 8 bases and J by 0 bases, with 13 bases between the two germline ends. The germline CDR1 and CDR2 sequences are SNHLY and FYNNEI. The CDR3 DNA is TGTGCCAGCGCTAAGGGGCCGACAACTAATGAAAAACTGTTTTTT. Protein sequence: CASAKGPTTNEKLFF.

The rearrangement uses TRBV10-2 and TRBJ1-1; D uncertain. This CDR3 is built from 15 residues. V dropped 4 bases and J dropped 1 base, with 13 bases sitting between them. Germline V gene sequence: CDR1 WSHSY, CDR2 SAAADI. For the CDR3, the DNA is TGCGCCAGCAGTGGTACCGGTGGTCCGAACACTGAAGCTTTCTTT. This sequence encodes CASSGTGGPNTEAFF.

CDR3 region: CASSRPSGYRGQPQHF. CDR3 DNA: TGTGCCAGCAGTAGACCCTCAGGGTACCGGGGGCAGCCCCAGCATTTT. The genes are TRBV28 and TRBJ1-5, with D possibly matching TRBD1 (5 bases). Germline V gene lookup returns CDR1 MDHEN and CDR2 SYDVKM. This CDR3 comprises 16 residues. Trimming took off 5 bases at V and 7 bases at J, with 21 bases between the two ends.

V and J are TRBV11-2 and TRBJ1-6, with 7 bases fitting TRBD1. Germline V gene lookup returns CDR1 SGHAT and CDR2 FQNNGV. This CDR3 has 15 amino acids. With 1 base clipped from V and 7 bases from J, the junction kept 4 bases outside the gene matches. CDR3 residues: CASSLGWDSNSPLHF. The CDR3 region has the DNA TGTGCCAGCAGCTTAGGCTGGGACAGCAATTCACCCCTCCACTTT.

The chain uses TRBV11-3 and TRBJ2-2, with TRBD2 matching over 7 bases. V gave up 4 bases and J gave up 2 bases; unmatched junction bases: 4. Germline-derived CDR1 and CDR2 are SGHNT and YENEEA. The CDR3 sequence is 15 residues long. For the CDR3, the DNA is TGTGCCAGCAGCTCTAGACTAGCAAACACCGGGGAGCTGTTTTTT. Translated, it gives CASSSRLANTGELFF.

This rearrangement joins TRBV6-6 to TRBJ2-5, with D perhaps matching TRBD1 (6 bases). The assigned J gene may be wrong: the sequence end matches TRBJ2-7 better. There are 14 residues in the CDR3. CDR1 is MNHNY and CDR2 is SVGAGI in the germline V gene (reference sequence). CDR3 sequence reads: CASSYGRGAYEQYF. The CDR3 DNA reads as TGTGCCAGCAGTTACGGCAGGGGAGCCTACGAGCAGTACTTC.

The V gene is TRBV2, the J gene TRBJ2-1; D remains ambiguous. V was pared by 6 bases and J by 10 bases, with 16 bases between. Germline V gene data show CDR1 as SNHLY and CDR2 as FYNNEI. The CDR3 is 13 amino acids. The CDR3 DNA reads as TGTGCCAGCAGCGAACCATTTCGGGCCGAGCAGTTCTTC. This encodes CASSEPFRAEQFF.

The chain links TRBV10-1 to TRBJ2-7; D tentatively reads TRBD1 or TRBD2 (5 bases each). CDR1 and CDR2 from the germline V gene are WNHNN and SYGVQD (reference sequence). V gave up 4 bases and J gave up 3 bases, with 13 bases separating them. The CDR3 loop spans 14 amino acids. The CDR3 loop is CASSGDGPFYEQYF. CDR3 in DNA: TGCGCCAGCAGTGGGGACGGCCCGTTCTACGAGCAGTACTTC.